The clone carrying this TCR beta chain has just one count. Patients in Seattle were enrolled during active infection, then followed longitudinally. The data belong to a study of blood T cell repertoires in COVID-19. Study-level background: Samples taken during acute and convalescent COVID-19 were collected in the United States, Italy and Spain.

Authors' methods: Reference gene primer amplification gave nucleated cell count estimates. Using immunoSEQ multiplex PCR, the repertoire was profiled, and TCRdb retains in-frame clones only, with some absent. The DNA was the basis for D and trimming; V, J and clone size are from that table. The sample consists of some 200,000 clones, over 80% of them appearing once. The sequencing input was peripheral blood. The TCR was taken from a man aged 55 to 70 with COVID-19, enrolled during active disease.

CDR3 region: CASSLAGPRPYEQYF. As DNA, the CDR3 is TGTGCCAGCAGTTTAGCGGGACCACGTCCCTACGAGCAGTACTTC. This chain links TRBV27 with TRBJ2-7; D may be TRBD2 (6 bases). The CDR3 loop spans 15 amino acids. The ends were cut back, 2 bases at V and 2 bases at J, with 13 bases in the middle. From germline, CDR1 is MNHEY and CDR2 SMNVEV (reference sequence).